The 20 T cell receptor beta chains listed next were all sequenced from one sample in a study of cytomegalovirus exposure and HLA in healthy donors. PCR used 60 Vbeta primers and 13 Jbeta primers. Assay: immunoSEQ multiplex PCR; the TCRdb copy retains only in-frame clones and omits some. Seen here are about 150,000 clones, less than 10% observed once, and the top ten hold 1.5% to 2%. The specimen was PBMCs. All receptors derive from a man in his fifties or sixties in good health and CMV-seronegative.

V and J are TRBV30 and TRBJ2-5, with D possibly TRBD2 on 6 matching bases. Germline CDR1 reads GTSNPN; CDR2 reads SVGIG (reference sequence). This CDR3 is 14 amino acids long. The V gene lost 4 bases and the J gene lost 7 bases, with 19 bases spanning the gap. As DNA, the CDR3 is TGTGCCTGGAAGTTTAGCGGCATCTCCGGGACCCAGTACTTC. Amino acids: CAWKFSGISGTQYF.

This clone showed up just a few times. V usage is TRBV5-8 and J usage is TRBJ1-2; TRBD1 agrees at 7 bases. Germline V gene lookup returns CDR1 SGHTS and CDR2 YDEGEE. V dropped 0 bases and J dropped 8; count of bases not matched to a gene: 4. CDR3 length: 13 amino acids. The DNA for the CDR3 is TGTGCCAGCAGCTTGGCCGGACAGGACGGCTACACCTTC. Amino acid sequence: CASSLAGQDGYTF.

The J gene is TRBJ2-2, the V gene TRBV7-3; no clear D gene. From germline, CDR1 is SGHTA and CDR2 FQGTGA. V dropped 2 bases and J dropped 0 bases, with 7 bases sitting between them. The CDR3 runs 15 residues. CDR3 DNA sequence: TGTGCCAGCAGCTTAGGTACAGCGAACACCGGGGAGCTGTTTTTT. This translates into CASSLGTANTGELFF. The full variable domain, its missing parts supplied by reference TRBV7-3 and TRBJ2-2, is GAGVSQTPSNKVTEKGKYVELRCDPISGHTALYWYRQSLGQGPEFLIYFQGTGAADDSGLPNDRFFAVRPEGSVSTLKIQRTERGDSAVYLCASSLGTANTGELFFGEGSRLTVL.

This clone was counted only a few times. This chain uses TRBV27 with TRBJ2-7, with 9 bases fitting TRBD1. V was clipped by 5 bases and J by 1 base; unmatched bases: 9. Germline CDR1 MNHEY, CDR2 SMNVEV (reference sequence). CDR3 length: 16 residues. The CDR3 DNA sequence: TGTGCCAGCAGTCCTTCGGGACAGGGAGCATCCTACGAGCAGTACTTC. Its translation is CASSPSGQGASYEQYF.

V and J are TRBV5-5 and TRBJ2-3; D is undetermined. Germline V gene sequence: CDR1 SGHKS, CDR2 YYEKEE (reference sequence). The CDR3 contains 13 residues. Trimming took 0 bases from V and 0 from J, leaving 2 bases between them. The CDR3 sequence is CASSLASTDTQYF. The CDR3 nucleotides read TGTGCCAGCAGCTTGGCAAGCACAGATACGCAGTATTTT.

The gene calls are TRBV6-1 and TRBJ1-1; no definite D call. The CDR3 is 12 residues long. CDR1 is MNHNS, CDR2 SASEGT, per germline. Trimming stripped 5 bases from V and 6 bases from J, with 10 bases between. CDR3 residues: CASSSQVPEAFF. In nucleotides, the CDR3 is TGTGCCAGCAGTTCGCAGGTCCCTGAAGCTTTCTTT.

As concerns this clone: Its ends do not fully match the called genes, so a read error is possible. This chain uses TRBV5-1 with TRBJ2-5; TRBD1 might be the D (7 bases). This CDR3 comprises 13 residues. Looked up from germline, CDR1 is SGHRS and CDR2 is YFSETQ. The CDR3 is CASRLQGRETQYF. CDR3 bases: TGCGCCAGCCGCTTACAGGGGAGGGAGACCCAGTACTTC.

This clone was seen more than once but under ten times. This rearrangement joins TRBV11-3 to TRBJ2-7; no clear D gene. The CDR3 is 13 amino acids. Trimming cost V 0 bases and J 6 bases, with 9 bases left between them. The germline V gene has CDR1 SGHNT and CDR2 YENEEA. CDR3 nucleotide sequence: TGTGCCAGCAGCTTAGAGGCAGGCCTCGAGCAGTACTTC. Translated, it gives CASSLEAGLEQYF.

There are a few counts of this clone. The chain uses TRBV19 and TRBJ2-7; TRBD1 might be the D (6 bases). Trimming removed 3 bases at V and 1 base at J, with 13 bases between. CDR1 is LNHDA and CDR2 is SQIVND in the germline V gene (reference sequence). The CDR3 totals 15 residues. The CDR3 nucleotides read TGTGCCAGTAGTATTGAGGGGGAGAAATCCTACGAGCAGTACTTC. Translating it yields CASSIEGEKSYEQYF. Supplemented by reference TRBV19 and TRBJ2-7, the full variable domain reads DGGITQSPKYLFRKEGQNVTLSCEQNLNHDAMYWYRQDPGQGLRLIYYSQIVNDFQKGDIAEGYSVSREKKESFPLTVTSAQKNPTAFYLCASSIEGEKSYEQYFGPGTRLTVT.

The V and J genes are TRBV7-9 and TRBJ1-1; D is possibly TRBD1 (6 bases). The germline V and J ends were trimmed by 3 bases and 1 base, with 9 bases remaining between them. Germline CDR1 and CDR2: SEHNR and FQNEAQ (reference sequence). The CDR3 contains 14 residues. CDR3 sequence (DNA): TGTGCCAGCAGCTTCCAGGGGAGGAACACTGAAGCTTTCTTT. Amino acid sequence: CASSFQGRNTEAFF. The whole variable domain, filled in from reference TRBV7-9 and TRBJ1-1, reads DTGVSQNPRHKITKRGQNVTFRCDPISEHNRLYWYRQTLGQGPEFLTYFQNEAQLEKSRLLSDRFSAERPKGSFSTLEIQRTEQGDSAMYLCASSFQGRNTEAFFGQGTRLTVV.

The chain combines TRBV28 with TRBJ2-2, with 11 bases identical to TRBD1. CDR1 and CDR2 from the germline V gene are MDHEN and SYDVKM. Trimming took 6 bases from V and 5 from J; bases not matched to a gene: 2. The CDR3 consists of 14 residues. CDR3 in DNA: TGTGCCAGCAGGGACAGGGGGCCGACCGGGGAGCTGTTTTTT. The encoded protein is CASRDRGPTGELFF.

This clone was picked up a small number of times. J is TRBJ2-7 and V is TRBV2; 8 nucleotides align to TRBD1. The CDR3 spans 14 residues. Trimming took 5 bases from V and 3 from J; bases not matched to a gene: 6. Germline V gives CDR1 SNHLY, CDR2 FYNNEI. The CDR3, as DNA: TGTGCCAGCAGTCCCGGGACAGGAGTCTACGAGCAGTACTTC. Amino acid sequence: CASSPGTGVYEQYF.

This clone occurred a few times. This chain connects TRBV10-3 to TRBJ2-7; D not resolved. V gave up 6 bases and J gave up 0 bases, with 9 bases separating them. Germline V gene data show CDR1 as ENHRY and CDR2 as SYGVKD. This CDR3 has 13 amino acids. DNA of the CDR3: TGTGCCATCAGGAACATTGGCTCCTACGAGCAGTACTTC. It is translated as CAIRNIGSYEQYF.

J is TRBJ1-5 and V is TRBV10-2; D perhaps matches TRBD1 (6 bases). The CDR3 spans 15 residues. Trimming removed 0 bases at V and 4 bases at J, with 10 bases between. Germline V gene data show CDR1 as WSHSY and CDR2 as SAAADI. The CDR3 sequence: CASSESSDRNQPQHF. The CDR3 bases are TGCGCCAGCAGTGAGTCGAGCGACAGGAATCAGCCCCAGCATTTT.

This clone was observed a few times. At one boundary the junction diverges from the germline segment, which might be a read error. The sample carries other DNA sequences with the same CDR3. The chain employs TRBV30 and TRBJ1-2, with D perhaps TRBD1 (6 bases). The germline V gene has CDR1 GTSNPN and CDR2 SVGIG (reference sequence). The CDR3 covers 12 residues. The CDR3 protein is CAWSRGASGYTF. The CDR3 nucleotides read TGTGCATGGAGCCGGGGGGCTAGTGGCTACACCTTC.

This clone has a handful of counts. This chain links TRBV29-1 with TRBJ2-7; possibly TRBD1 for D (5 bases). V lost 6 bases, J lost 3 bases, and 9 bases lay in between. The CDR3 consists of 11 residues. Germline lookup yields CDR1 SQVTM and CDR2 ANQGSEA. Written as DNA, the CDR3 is TGCAGCGTAATCAGGGTCTACGAGCAGTACTTC. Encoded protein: CSVIRVYEQYF.

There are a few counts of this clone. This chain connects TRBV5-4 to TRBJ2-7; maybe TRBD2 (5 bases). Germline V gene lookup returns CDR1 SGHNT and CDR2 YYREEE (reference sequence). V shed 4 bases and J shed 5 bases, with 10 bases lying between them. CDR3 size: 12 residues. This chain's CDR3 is CASSPGFHEQYF. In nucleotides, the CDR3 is TGTGCCAGCAGCCCGGGATTCCACGAGCAGTACTTC.

CDR3 amino acids: CASSPGAFF. CDR3 DNA: TGTGCCAGCAGCCCCGGAGCTTTCTTT. The V and J genes are TRBV7-8 and TRBJ1-1; D uncertain. V was shortened by 5 bases and J by 10 bases, with 5 bases between the two germline ends. This CDR3 has 9 amino acids. Germline CDR1 SGHVS, CDR2 FQNEAQ.

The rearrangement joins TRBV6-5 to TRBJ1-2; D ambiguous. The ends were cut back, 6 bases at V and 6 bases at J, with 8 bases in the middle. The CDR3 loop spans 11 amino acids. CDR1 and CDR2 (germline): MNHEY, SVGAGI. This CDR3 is CASSPRHGYTF. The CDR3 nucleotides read TGTGCCAGCAGCCCCAGGCATGGCTACACCTTC.

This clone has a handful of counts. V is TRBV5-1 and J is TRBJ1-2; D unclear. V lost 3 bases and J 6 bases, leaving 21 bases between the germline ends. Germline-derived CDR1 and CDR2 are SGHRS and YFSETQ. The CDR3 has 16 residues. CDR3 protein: CASSSTPPNRKDGYTF. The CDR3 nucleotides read TGCGCCAGCAGCTCGACACCGCCTAACAGAAAGGATGGCTACACCTTC.